The clone carrying this T cell receptor (beta chain) was seen a few times. Its antigen is not identified. One entry per CDR3 protein results from TCRdb running MiXCR on the reads. Here the sample spans about 5,500 distinct CDR3 sequences, approximately 58% being singletons. CDR3 length equals 15 residues. Deletions cut 5 bases from V and 8 bases from J, with 18 bases between. CDR1 and CDR2 (germline): MNHEY, SVGAGI. These data come from a study of T cell repertoires in cytomegalovirus infection. Across the study: It was the public TCR beta signatures that indicated both CMV infection and matching HLA type. The study's findings and limits: Using cumulative public TCR beta family frequency, the authors identified those who carried CMV together with the relevant HLA. HLA-C-restricted TCR beta clonotypes specific for CMV led the ex vivo response.

The clonotype was recovered from a human donor in good health (CMV status not recorded). Some clones in this sample may be carry-over from other donors' samples. The chain couples TRBV6-5 to TRBJ1-4, with unresolved D. Material: PBMCs, sequenced either directly or after in vitro stimulation (not recorded which). CDR3 in DNA: TGTGCCAGCAGTCTACACACCGAGGTGGAGGAAAAACTGTTTTTT. This translates into CASSLHTEVEEKLFF.